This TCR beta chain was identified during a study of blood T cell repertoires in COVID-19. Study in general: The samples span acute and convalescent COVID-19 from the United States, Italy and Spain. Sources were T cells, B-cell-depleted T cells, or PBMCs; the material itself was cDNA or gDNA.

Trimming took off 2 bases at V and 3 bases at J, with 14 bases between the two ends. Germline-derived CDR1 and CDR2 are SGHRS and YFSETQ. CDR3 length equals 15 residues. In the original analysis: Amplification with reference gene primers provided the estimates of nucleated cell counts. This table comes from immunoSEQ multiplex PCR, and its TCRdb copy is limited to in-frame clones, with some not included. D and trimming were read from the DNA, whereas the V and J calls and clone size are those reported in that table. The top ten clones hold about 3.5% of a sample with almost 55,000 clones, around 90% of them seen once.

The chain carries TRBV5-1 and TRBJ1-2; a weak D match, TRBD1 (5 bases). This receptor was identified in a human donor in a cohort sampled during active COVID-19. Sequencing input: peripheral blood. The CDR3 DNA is TGCGCCAGCAGCTTTGGAGGGGAAGGACACTATGGCTACACCTTC. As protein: CASSFGGEGHYGYTF.